This is a list of T cell receptor beta chains from one sample in a study of graft-versus-host responses after intestinal transplantation. Clones were sequenced by immunoSEQ multiplex PCR, and TCRdb holds only the in-frame ones, with some missing. The table lists 90,000 to 95,000 clones, approximately 95% of them singletons. These receptors are not linked to any known antigen. The material was unstimulated CD8+ T cells sorted from spleen or lymph node cells, obtained before intestinal transplant. These receptors all stem from a human donor who received an intestinal transplant. Each CDR3 is given with its conserved first and last residue. D genes are given only for firm matches. Clone size is stated in some rows and not others, as once, few, many or a class when expanded.

clone_size j_call d_call v_call cdr3_aa cdr3_nt
NA TRBJ2-1 TRBD2 TRBV5-1 CASSLGLAGDVAYNEQFF TGCGCCAGCAGCTTGGGACTAGCGGGAGACGTCGCCTACAATGAGCAGTTCTTC
NA TRBJ1-5 NA TRBV4-2 CASSQEWTDNQPQHF TGTGCCAGCAGCCAAGAATGGACAGATAATCAGCCCCAGCATTTT
NA TRBJ2-5 NA TRBV27 CASTPGGETEKETQYF TGTGCCAGCACCCCCGGGGGTGAGACAGAAAAAGAGACCCAGTACTTC
NA TRBJ2-5 NA TRBV2 CASSEGLADQETQYF TGTGCCAGCAGTGAAGGGTTAGCGGACCAAGAGACCCAGTACTTC
few TRBJ2-3 TRBD2 TRBV9 CASSAGTTVTDTQYF TGTGCCAGCAGCGCCGGGACTACCGTCACAGATACGCAGTATTTT
NA TRBJ1-1 NA TRBV30 CAWSVFPTLTEAFF TGTGCCTGGAGTGTTTTTCCCACTCTCACTGAAGCTTTCTTT
NA TRBJ2-4 TRBD1 TRBV4-1 CASSQVGLDRAVCF TGCGCCAGCAGCCAAGTGGGTCTTGACAGGGCCGTCTGCTTC
NA TRBJ1-1 NA TRBV16 CASSHRQLEAFF TGTGCCAGCAGCCACCGACAGCTTGAAGCTTTCTTT
NA TRBJ2-5 NA TRBV28 CASSSSRGQETQYF TGTGCCAGCAGTAGCTCCAGGGGACAAGAGACCCAGTACTTC
NA TRBJ2-2 NA TRBV7-8 CASSLVEENTGELFF TGTGCCAGCAGCTTAGTGGAGGAGAACACCGGGGAGCTGTTTTTT
NA TRBJ2-2 NA TRBV19 CASSQMTGELFF TGTGCCAGTAGCCAGATGACCGGGGAGCTGTTTTTT
NA TRBJ1-2 NA TRBV5-4 CASSSKTGKSDGYTF TGTGCCAGCAGCTCAAAAACAGGGAAGTCGGATGGCTACACCTTC
NA TRBJ2-1 TRBD1 TRBV2 CASRDRVGNEQFF TGTGCCAGCAGGGACAGGGTGGGCAATGAGCAGTTCTTC
NA TRBJ1-5 NA TRBV7-9 CASSPRDGGNQPQHF TGTGCCAGCAGCCCTCGTGACGGGGGAAATCAGCCCCAGCATTTT
NA TRBJ1-1 TRBD1 TRBV29-1 CSVGTGSEAFF TGCAGCGTAGGGACAGGGTCTGAAGCTTTCTTT
NA TRBJ1-5 TRBD1 TRBV15 CATSRDGRQGYSNQPQHF TGTGCCACCAGCAGAGATGGGAGACAGGGATATAGCAATCAGCCCCAGCATTTT
NA TRBJ2-3 NA TRBV27 CASMEPMGAGASDTQYF TGTGCCAGTATGGAACCAATGGGGGCGGGAGCATCAGATACGCAGTATTTT
NA TRBJ2-7 TRBD1 TRBV4-1 CASSQVGDRETYEQYF TGCGCCAGCAGCCAAGTGGGGGACAGGGAGACCTACGAGCAGTACTTC
NA TRBJ2-7 NA TRBV5-6 CASSLVGTDYGQYF TGTGCCAGCAGCTTGGTAGGGACTGACTACGGGCAGTACTTC
NA TRBJ2-7 NA TRBV4-1 CASSGSLGVGYEQYF TGCGCCAGCAGCGGTTCTTTGGGAGTGGGCTACGAGCAGTACTTC
NA TRBJ2-1 TRBD2 TRBV6-6 CASSPSGDTYNEQFF TGTGCCAGCAGTCCTAGCGGGGACACCTACAATGAGCAGTTCTTC
few TRBJ1-1 TRBD1 TRBV4-1 CASSQDWDRGSEAFF TGCGCCAGCAGCCAAGATTGGGACAGGGGCTCTGAAGCTTTCTTT
once TRBJ2-1 NA TRBV19 CASSIDSGNEQFF TGTGCCAGTAGTATAGATTCAGGGAATGAGCAGTTCTTC
NA TRBJ2-1 NA TRBV10-3 CAISDPASGNNEQFF TGTGCCATCAGTGATCCGGCTTCGGGGAACAATGAGCAGTTCTTC
once TRBJ2-3 NA TRBV19 CASKGEGVDTQYF TGTGCCAGTAAGGGGGAAGGGGTGGATACGCAGTATTTT
NA TRBJ1-2 TRBD1 TRBV9 CASSAPRGQGLWGYTF TGTGCCAGCAGCGCCCCCCGGGGACAGGGTTTATGGGGCTACACCTTC
once TRBJ1-2 TRBD1 TRBV27 CASSLSSGGYGYTF TGTGCCAGCAGTTTATCGTCAGGGGGCTATGGCTACACCTTC
NA TRBJ2-6 NA TRBV28 CASSPAGANVLTF TGTGCCAGCAGTCCCGCGGGGGCCAACGTCCTGACTTTC
NA TRBJ1-1 TRBD1 TRBV9 CASSPRTGVLMNTEAFF TGTGCCAGCAGCCCCCGGACAGGGGTCCTCATGAACACTGAAGCTTTCTTT
NA TRBJ2-7 TRBD2 TRBV19 CASSKREYYEQYF TGTGCCAGTAGTAAGCGGGAATACTACGAGCAGTACTTC
NA TRBJ1-2 NA TRBV19 CATGSWGYTF TGTGCTACAGGGAGTTGGGGCTACACCTTC
NA TRBJ2-7 NA TRBV1 CTSWCHRDTNYEQYF TGCACCAGCTGGTGCCATCGGGACACTAACTACGAGCAGTACTTC
NA TRBJ2-3 NA TRBV5-1 CASSLGHIPLTDTQYF TGCGCCAGCAGCTTGGGACATATTCCTCTCACAGATACGCAGTATTTT
NA TRBJ2-7 TRBD2 TRBV28 CASSGLLAGGYEQYF TGTGCCAGCAGTGGACTGTTAGCGGGAGGTTACGAGCAGTACTTC
NA TRBJ2-7 TRBD2 TRBV28 CASSFSLAGYEQYF TGTGCCAGCAGTTTCTCACTAGCGGGCTACGAGCAGTACTTC
NA TRBJ1-1 TRBD1 TRBV5-1 CASSFGTGSEAFF TGCGCCAGCAGCTTTGGGACAGGGTCTGAAGCTTTCTTT
once TRBJ2-7 NA TRBV13 CASSLSGIGDYEQYF TGTGCCAGCAGCTTATCGGGGATTGGAGACTACGAGCAGTACTTC
NA TRBJ2-7 NA TRBV11-2 CASSVGGTTSYEQYF TGTGCCAGCAGCGTAGGGGGGACAACCTCCTACGAGCAGTACTTC
NA TRBJ1-2 NA TRBV6-4 CASSDGAPYGYTF TGTGCCAGCAGTGACGGGGCGCCCTATGGCTACACCTTC
NA TRBJ2-7 TRBD1 TRBV9 CASSVSGTGYEQYF TGTGCCAGCAGCGTTTCCGGGACAGGGTACGAGCAGTACTTC
once TRBJ2-7 TRBD2 TRBV5-4 CASSFGAGGYEQYF TGTGCCAGCAGCTTCGGAGCGGGGGGTTACGAGCAGTACTTC
NA TRBJ1-6 TRBD1 TRBV15 CATSSPGQVSSPLHF TGTGCCACCAGCAGTCCGGGACAGGTGAGTTCACCCCTCCACTTT
NA TRBJ2-7 NA TRBV4-1 CASSQGQNSIEQYF TGCGCCAGCAGCCAAGGACAGAACTCTATTGAGCAGTACTTC
once TRBJ2-2 NA TRBV5-6 CASSLLDTGELFF TGTGCCAGCAGCTTATTAGACACCGGGGAGCTGTTTTTT
NA TRBJ1-6 NA TRBV23-1 CARQANSPLHF TGCGCCAGGCAGGCTAATTCACCCCTCCACTTT
NA TRBJ2-7 NA TRBV4-3 CASSQGTYYEQYF TGCGCCAGCAGCCAAGGGACATACTACGAGCAGTACTTC
NA TRBJ2-3 TRBD2 TRBV6-1 CASSVPRGGLADTQYF TGTGCCAGCAGTGTACCGCGGGGGGGCCTCGCAGATACGCAGTATTTT
NA TRBJ1-2 TRBD1 TRBV27 CASSLSGQGLGYTF TGTGCCAGCAGTTTATCGGGACAGGGACTTGGCTACACCTTC
once TRBJ2-7 TRBD2 TRBV7-9 CASSALAGGTYEQYF TGTGCCAGCAGCGCACTAGCGGGGGGCACCTACGAGCAGTACTTC
once TRBJ2-5 TRBD1 TRBV30 CAWRRDRGGETQYF TGTGCCTGGAGGAGGGACAGGGGAGGGGAGACCCAGTACTTC
NA TRBJ2-7 NA TRBV19 CASSTGLTYEQYF TGTGCCAGTAGTACAGGGTTGACCTACGAGCAGTACTTC
NA TRBJ1-1 NA TRBV19 CASSMWGRNTEAFF TGTGCCAGTAGTATGTGGGGCCGGAACACTGAAGCTTTCTTT
NA TRBJ2-7 TRBD2 TRBV27 CASSPGLAAYEQYF TGTGCCAGCAGTCCAGGACTAGCGGCCTACGAGCAGTACTTC